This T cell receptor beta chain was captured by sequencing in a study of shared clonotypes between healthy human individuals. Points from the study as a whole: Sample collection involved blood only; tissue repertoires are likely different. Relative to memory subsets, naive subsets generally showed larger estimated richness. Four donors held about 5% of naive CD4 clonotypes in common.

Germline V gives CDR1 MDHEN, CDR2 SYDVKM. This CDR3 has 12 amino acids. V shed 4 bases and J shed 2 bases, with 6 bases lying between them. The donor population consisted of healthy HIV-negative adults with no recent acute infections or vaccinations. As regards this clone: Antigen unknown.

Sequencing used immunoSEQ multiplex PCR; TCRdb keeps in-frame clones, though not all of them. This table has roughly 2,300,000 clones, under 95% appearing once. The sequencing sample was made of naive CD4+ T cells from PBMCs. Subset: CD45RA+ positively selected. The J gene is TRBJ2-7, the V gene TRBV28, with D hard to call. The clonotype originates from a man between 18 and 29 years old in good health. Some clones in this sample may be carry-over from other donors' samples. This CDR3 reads CASSWVPYEQYF. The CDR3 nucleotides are TGTGCCAGCAGTTGGGTTCCCTACGAGCAGTACTTC.